This T cell receptor beta chain was observed in a study of T cell responses to AZD1222 COVID-19 vaccine. Overall study results and limits: A rise in Spike-specific TCR breadth and depth followed two AZD1222 doses. Baseline seropositivity characterized only a handful of AZD1222 recipients. Clonal diversity was possibly underestimated; the donors were predominantly white British and more often female. Nearly half of spike-specific TCRs reportedly target variant regions that are unmutated in the B.1.351 and B.1.1.7 variants.

Notes on this clone: Antigen specificity is unknown.

TCRdb keeps only in-frame clones here, not all; method: immunoSEQ multiplex PCR. This table has approximately 82,000 clones, about 85% appearing once. V shed 3 bases and J 1 base; nucleotides not matched to a gene: 4. The CDR3 extends over 16 amino acids. Germline CDR1 is MNHNS and CDR2 is SASEGT. The specimen was peripheral blood, collected on day 0 of AZD1222 vaccination. The chain employs TRBV6-1 and TRBJ1-1, with 11 bases that match TRBD1. This sequence was found in an adult in good health. CDR3 DNA: TGTGCCAGCAGTGACCGGGACAGGGGGACGAACACTGAAGCTTTCTTT. Residues: CASSDRDRGTNTEAFF.